The T cell receptor (beta chain) described here comes from a study of blood T cell repertoires in COVID-19. Using immunoSEQ multiplex PCR, the repertoire was profiled, and TCRdb retains in-frame clones only, with some absent. The table lists over 130,000 clones, about four fifths of them singletons. Trimming removed 6 bases from V and 7 bases from J; junction bases left unmatched: 4. The CDR3 has 12 amino acids. Germline loops: CDR1 ENHRY, CDR2 SYGVKD. The TCR originated in a human donor in a cohort sampled during active COVID-19. Material for sequencing was peripheral blood. The chain carries TRBV10-3 and TRBJ2-7; 9 nucleotides line up with TRBD1. The CDR3 sequence is CAISGQGSEQYF. The CDR3 DNA follows: TGTGCCATCAGCGGACAGGGGTCAGAGCAGTACTTC.